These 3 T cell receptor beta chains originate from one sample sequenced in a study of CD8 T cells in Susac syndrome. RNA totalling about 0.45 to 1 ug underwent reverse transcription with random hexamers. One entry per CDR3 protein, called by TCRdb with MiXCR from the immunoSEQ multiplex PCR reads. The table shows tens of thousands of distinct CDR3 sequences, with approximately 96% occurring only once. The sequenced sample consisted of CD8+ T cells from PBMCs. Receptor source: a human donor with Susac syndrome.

CDR3: CASSPGPDTQYF. CDR3 in DNA: TGTGCCAGCAGTCCCGGGCCAGATACGCAGTATTTT. V is TRBV11-2 and J is TRBJ2-3; D not resolved. Trimming removed 6 bases from V and 4 bases from J, with 8 bases in between. Germline V gives CDR1 SGHAT, CDR2 FQNNGV. The CDR3 consists of 12 residues. Using reference TRBV11-2 and TRBJ2-3 for the parts outside the CDR3, the full variable domain is EAGVAQSPRYKIIEKRQSVAFWCNPISGHATLYWYQQILGQGPKLLIQFQNNGVVDDSQLPKDRFSAERLKGVDSTLKIQPAKLEDSAVYLCASSPGPDTQYFGPGTRLTVL.

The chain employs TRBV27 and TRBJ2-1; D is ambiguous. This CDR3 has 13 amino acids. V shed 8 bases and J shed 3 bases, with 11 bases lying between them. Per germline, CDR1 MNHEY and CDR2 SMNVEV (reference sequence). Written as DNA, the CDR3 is TGTGCCAGCGCCGAAGGGTTCTACAATGAGCAGTTCTTC. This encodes CASAEGFYNEQFF.

The CDR3 nucleotides are TGTGCCAGCAGTCGCCCGGGGGGGGGAGGCTACTATGGCTACACCTTC. Translation: CASSRPGGGGYYGYTF. The gene calls are TRBV12-3 or TRBV12-4 and TRBJ1-2; D possibly corresponds to TRBD1 (5 bases). V lost 5 bases to trimming and J lost 3 bases, with 19 bases between them. The CDR3 consists of 16 residues.